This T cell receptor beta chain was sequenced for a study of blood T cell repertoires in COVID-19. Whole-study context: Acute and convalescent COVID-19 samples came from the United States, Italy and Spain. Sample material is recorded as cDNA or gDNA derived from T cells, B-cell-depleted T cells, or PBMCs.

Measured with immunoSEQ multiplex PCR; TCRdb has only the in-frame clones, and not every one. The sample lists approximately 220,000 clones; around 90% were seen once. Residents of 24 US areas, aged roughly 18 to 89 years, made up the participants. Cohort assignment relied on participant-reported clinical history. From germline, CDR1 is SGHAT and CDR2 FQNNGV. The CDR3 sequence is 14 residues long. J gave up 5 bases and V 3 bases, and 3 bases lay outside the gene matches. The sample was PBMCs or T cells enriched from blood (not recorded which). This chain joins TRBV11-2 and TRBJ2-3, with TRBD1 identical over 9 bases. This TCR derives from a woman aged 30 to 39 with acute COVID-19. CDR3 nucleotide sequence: TGTGCCAGCAGCTTGGGACAGGGAGGAGATACGCAGTATTTT. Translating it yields CASSLGQGGDTQYF.